This T cell receptor beta chain was identified in a study of T cells in Graves' hyperthyroidism and ophthalmopathy. Stable Graves' hyperthyroidism denoted no ophthalmopathy progression over 18 months. Isolation of PBMCs was performed on around 9.4 ml fresh peripheral blood. A note on this clonotype: Its antigen is not known.

From germline, CDR1 is MNHNS and CDR2 SASEGT. The CDR3 consists of 16 residues. With 5 bases clipped from V and 4 bases from J, the junction kept 10 bases outside the gene matches. Amplification targeted TCR beta CDR3 regions from RNA transcripts. HTBI primers were used for first-round RT-PCR of the TCR CDR3. From the multiplex PCR reads, TCRdb called clonotypes with MiXCR, one entry per CDR3 protein. The repertoire consists of 350,000 to 450,000 distinct CDR3 sequences, with about 14% occurring once and the leading ten covering about 10%. General study results and limits: Most thyroid clonotypes that were expanded above 0.001 also turned up in blood. The authors' 13 V-J model separated ophthalmopathy from stable hyperthyroidism.

This TCR was sampled from a woman aged 60-75 years with Graves' hyperthyroidism. The V and J genes are TRBV6-1 and TRBJ2-3, with 9 positions matching TRBD2. Material: blood. The CDR3 protein is CASSYRGGRAPDTQYF. CDR3 DNA sequence: TGTGCCAGCAGTTATAGGGGCGGGAGGGCCCCAGATACGCAGTATTTT.